Listed below are T cell receptor beta chains from one sample, sequenced in a study of blood T cell repertoires in COVID-19. This table comes from immunoSEQ multiplex PCR, and its TCRdb copy is limited to in-frame clones, with some not included. The sample contains about 130,000 clones, 85% of which appear only once. Sequenced sample: peripheral blood. These receptors were obtained from a man older than 75 with active or convalescent COVID-19. CDR3s include the opening cysteine and the closing phenylalanine or tryptophan. Fields, in order: V gene, CDR3 protein.

TRBV24-1 CATSEWGGLRDTQYF
TRBV30 CAWSVKGAGTDTQYF
TRBV9 CASSVGGSETQYF
TRBV10-3 CAISGTGRGNTEAFF
TRBV2 CASSEEPGIDEQYF
TRBV12-3/TRBV12-4 CASTLGDTQYF
TRBV9 CASSVAQHEGTQYF
TRBV30 CAWARPSTDTQYF
TRBV21-1 CASSKGKPYSGGGQGNQPQHF
TRBV6-5 CASSYSITSRGEKLFF
TRBV7-3 CASSLSPGSGANVLTF
TRBV9 CASSVAYNEQFF
TRBV11-2 CASSLSISNYGYTF
TRBV3-1/TRBV3-2 CASSQDLAGGFTDTQYF
TRBV7-6 CASSPTSGELFF
TRBV18 CASSPLRTSVDTGELFF
TRBV5-1 CASSLGGTADYGYTF
TRBV21-1 CASFHRGPVGQYF
TRBV27 CASGWTGSGNTIYF
TRBV28 CASTKPGQGQFTLHF
TRBV5-1 CASSFPGRNTEAFF
TRBV6-2/TRBV6-3 CASSLTRLKEQFF
TRBV20-1 CSASVPPTGSYGYTF
TRBV4-2 CASSQGDMSAYGYTF
TRBV5-1 CASSLEGEQYF
TRBV6-4 CASMGGSNEQYF
TRBV5-8 CASSTGQGSNQPQHF
TRBV19 CASSRGYPTNTEAFF
TRBV30 CAWSVRGQPQHF
TRBV27 CASSLPGKGTEAFF
TRBV7-2 CASADDPAGGANVLTF
TRBV15 CATSREGTSTGLYNEQFF
TRBV9 CASSPVGVPLGGEQYF
TRBV7-6 CASSLGQGANYGYTF
TRBV5-1 CASSLDRGSYNEQFF
TRBV29-1 CSVVDITSYEQYF
TRBV6-6 CASGRGLYNEQFF
TRBV3-1/TRBV3-2 CASSHPGQGASEQYF
TRBV6-5 CASRTGTAPWFLFF
TRBV4-1 CASSLMPGQKVTDTQYF
TRBV7-2 CASSLDRGRTTDTQYF
TRBV28 CASTPRGSGNNQPQHF
TRBV5-1 CASSLDTAGAGNTIYF
TRBV20-1 CSAWTGGGYTF
TRBV5-6 CASSRVRDSEQPQHF
TRBV5-6 CASSLLTGNDYGYTF
TRBV5-1 CASSSLAGASTDTQYF
TRBV7-3 CASSFTGTGAKELFF
TRBV4-1 CASSLGSGAQETQYF
TRBV9 CASSQAVVPNNEQFF
TRBV7-3 CASSFEGDEQFF
TRBV19 CASSVRERGDYEQYF
TRBV4-3 CASSQDVGTGSDSPLHF
TRBV9 CASSVEWGTEGLRKGYTF
TRBV18 CASSRRGSENEQYF
TRBV7-3 CASSLTVSGQGYNEQFF
TRBV7-2 CASSLAGGAGRTQHF
TRBV10-3 CAISDPGAGGPRVQYF
TRBV11-3 CASSLKPGGAGELFF
TRBV12-3/TRBV12-4 CATDRGQNEQFF